The 2 T cell receptor beta chains reported below all come from one sample, sequenced in a study of tumor-infiltrating lymphocytes in primary liver carcinoma. Unsorted whole blood yielded blood RNA, and germline DNA was extracted as well. Priming with a constant-region primer yielded TCR beta cDNA from approximately 500 ng total RNA. ARM-PCR, slightly modified, supplied the TCR beta libraries through three nested multiplex PCR rounds. In the first two PCR rounds, TRBV1-TRBV30 forward primers were paired with a C-beta reverse primer, and each round lasted approximately 9 cycles. TCRdb ran MiXCR on the multiplex PCR reads and lists one entry per CDR3 protein. This sample has approximately 330,000 distinct CDR3 sequences, with about two thirds found just once. The sample consisted of peripheral blood. All receptors derive from a man aged 35-49 years with primary liver carcinoma and hepatitis B virus infection.

The chain carries TRBV4-2 and TRBJ2-1, with a possible D match to TRBD2 (5 bases). The germline V gene has CDR1 LGHNA and CDR2 YNFKEQ. The length of the CDR3 is 15 residues. This CDR3 is CACSRTGGPGNEQFF. DNA of the CDR3: TGTGCGTGCAGCCGGACCGGAGGACCGGGGAATGAGCAGTTCTTC.

This rearrangement joins TRBV11-2 to TRBJ2-4; D gene ambiguous. V was pared by 0 bases and J by 0 bases, with 15 bases between. Germline V CDR1 and CDR2: SGHAT, FQNNGV. This CDR3 has 18 residues. Here the CDR3 DNA reads TGTGCCAGCAGCTTAGATCAGATAGAACCCGTAGCCAAAAACATTCAGTACTTC. It translates to CASSLDQIEPVAKNIQYF.